A single sample is the source of the 24 T cell receptor beta chains below, sequenced in a study of T cells after yellow fever vaccination. MiXCR was run by TCRdb on the 5' RACE reads, yielding one entry per CDR3 protein. The table includes about 320,000 distinct CDR3 sequences, approximately 4.5% detected once. Source: PBMCs, taken 15 days after the yellow fever booster vaccination. The receptor set was obtained from a man aged 18 to 29 who received the YFV17D yellow fever vaccine.

In this sample, this clonotype turned up many times. The V gene is TRBV7-2, the J gene TRBJ1-2; no definite D call. CDR3 length: 13 residues. Trimming pared 1 base from V and 5 bases from J, leaving 8 bases between. In germline, CDR1 is SGHTA, CDR2 FQGNSA. The CDR3 DNA follows: TGTGCCAGCAGCTTAGGGGGTAGATATGGCTACACCTTC. Translation: CASSLGGRYGYTF.

Many counts were recorded for this clonotype. The chain couples TRBV2 to TRBJ1-5; unclear D gene. V was shortened by 2 bases and J by 3 bases, with 8 bases between the two germline ends. Germline assignment: CDR1 SNHLY and CDR2 FYNNEI. This CDR3 contains 14 residues. CDR3 sequence: CASSERTDNQPQHF. DNA of the CDR3: TGTGCCAGCAGTGAAAGGACCGACAATCAGCCCCAGCATTTT.

The genes are TRBV20-1 and TRBJ2-7; TRBD2 matches at 15 bases. Germline V gene data show CDR1 as DFQATT and CDR2 as SNEGSKA (reference sequence). This CDR3 has 15 amino acids. V was pared by 5 bases and J by 5 bases, with 7 bases of the junction left unmatched. The CDR3 coding sequence is TGCAGTGCTGATGGGACTAGCGGGGGGAACCACGAGCAGTACTTC. It encodes CSADGTSGGNHEQYF.

This clonotype was recorded many times. V gene TRBV7-9 combines with J gene TRBJ2-6, with no clear D. Trimming took off 5 bases at V and 0 bases at J, with 11 bases between the two ends. The CDR3 loop spans 16 amino acids. The V gene's germline CDR1 is SEHNR and CDR2 FQNEAQ (reference sequence). The CDR3 loop is CASSIYQSSGANVLTF. The CDR3, as DNA: TGTGCCAGCAGCATATACCAGAGCTCTGGGGCCAACGTCCTGACTTTC.

The chain uses TRBV5-6 and TRBJ2-5; 8 positions agree with TRBD2. This CDR3 is 15 amino acids long. Germline V CDR1 and CDR2: SGHDT, YYEEEE. V shed 4 bases, J shed 1 base, and the junction held 6 bases outside the gene matches. The CDR3 spells CASSPGGLIQETQYF. The CDR3 coding sequence is TGTGCCAGCAGCCCGGGGGGGCTAATCCAAGAGACCCAGTACTTC.

The chain combines TRBV5-1 with TRBJ1-2, with unresolved D. The CDR3 spans 13 residues. V lost 1 base to trimming and J lost 3 bases, with 7 bases between them. Germline assignment: CDR1 SGHRS and CDR2 YFSETQ. The CDR3 DNA follows: TGCGCCAGCAGCTTGAACATTCACTATGGCTACACCTTC. Encoded protein: CASSLNIHYGYTF.

This clonotype appeared many times. The chain carries TRBV7-6 and TRBJ1-1; 7 bases align to TRBD1. Losses at the gene ends were 1 base for V and 2 bases for J; bases not matched to a gene: 7. The CDR3 totals 16 residues. Germline CDR1 is SGHVS and CDR2 is FNYEAQ. The CDR3 region is CASSLEAGGKNTEAFF. Written as DNA, the CDR3 is TGTGCCAGCAGCTTAGAAGCAGGGGGGAAAAACACTGAAGCTTTCTTT. The variable domain in full, with the rest retrieved from reference TRBV7-6 and TRBJ1-1, is GAGVSQSPRYKVTKRGQDVALRCDPISGHVSLYWYRQALGQGPEFLTYFNYEAQQDKSGLPNDRFSAERPEGSISTLTIQRTEQRDSAMYRCASSLEAGGKNTEAFFGQGTRLTVV.

In its sample, this clonotype was seen a few times. The rearrangement uses TRBV7-2 and TRBJ2-1, with 15 bases identical to TRBD2. This CDR3 is 19 amino acids long. Trimming at V came to 5 bases and at J to 0 bases, leaving 8 bases not matched to a gene. In germline, CDR1 is SGHTA, CDR2 FQGNSA. The CDR3 reads CASSNKGLAGGSSYNEQFF. In nucleotides, the CDR3 is TGTGCCAGCAGCAACAAGGGACTAGCGGGGGGAAGCTCCTACAATGAGCAGTTCTTC.

This clonotype has more than one count but fewer than ten. This chain joins TRBV11-2 and TRBJ2-7, with D possibly called TRBD1 or TRBD2 (5 bases each). Germline V CDR1 and CDR2: SGHAT, FQNNGV. CDR3 size: 13 residues. V was shortened by 6 bases and J by 6 bases, with 15 bases between the two germline ends. CDR3 residues: CASRSLAGAEQYF. The CDR3 DNA is TGTGCCAGCAGATCCCTGGCCGGGGCCGAGCAGTACTTC.

This clonotype was observed many times. This chain uses TRBV29-1 with TRBJ1-4; no clear D. The CDR3 runs 12 residues. The germline CDR1 and CDR2 sequences are SQVTM and ANQGSEA. Trimming left V 5 bases short and J 5 bases short, with 9 bases between. CDR3 nucleotide sequence: TGCAGCGTTTGGACGGAAAATGAAAAACTGTTTTTT. This translates into CSVWTENEKLFF.

This clonotype was picked up a small number of times. The chain combines TRBV4-1 with TRBJ1-1; perhaps TRBD1 as D (5 bases). CDR1 and CDR2 from the germline V gene are MGHRA and YSYEKL. The CDR3 extends over 15 amino acids. The V end lost 4 bases, the J end lost 5 bases, and 17 bases lay between the germline ends. In DNA form, the CDR3 reads TGCGCCAGCAGCCCGGGCGGGCAGGGAATAACTGAAGCTTTCTTT. It specifies CASSPGGQGITEAFF.

The chain couples TRBV30 to TRBJ1-5, with a possible D match to TRBD1 (5 bases). From germline, CDR1 is GTSNPN and CDR2 SVGIG (reference sequence). The V gene lost 0 bases and the J gene lost 6 bases, with 15 bases spanning the gap. This CDR3 is 15 amino acids long. DNA for the CDR3: TGTGCCTGGAGTGTAGGCAGTGCCGGGGGTCAGCCCCAGCATTTT. Residues: CAWSVGSAGGQPQHF.

This clonotype turned up a few times. This sequence joins TRBV20-1 and TRBJ2-1; 7 nucleotides agree with TRBD2. Germline V CDR1 and CDR2: DFQATT, SNEGSKA (reference sequence). Trimming at V came to 3 bases and at J to 0 bases, leaving 8 bases not matched to a gene. CDR3 size: 16 residues. The CDR3 loop reads CSASPSGASSYNEQFF. As DNA, the CDR3 is TGCAGTGCTAGTCCCAGCGGGGCCTCCTCCTACAATGAGCAGTTCTTC.

This clonotype was detected many times. The rearrangement links TRBV27 to TRBJ2-2; D is uncertain. The germline gives CDR1 MNHEY, CDR2 SMNVEV (reference sequence). The CDR3 has 14 amino acids. Trimming pared 6 bases from V and 5 bases from J, leaving 13 bases between. CDR3 bases: TGTGCCAGCAGAAGCAGTCGTGGGACCGGGGAGCTGTTTTTT. It encodes CASRSSRGTGELFF.

The sample holds many counts of this clonotype. The gene calls are TRBV4-3 and TRBJ2-1; D might be TRBD1 (6 bases). Deletions cut 5 bases from V and 4 bases from J, with 12 bases between. Germline lookup yields CDR1 LGHNA and CDR2 YSLEER. This CDR3 spans 14 amino acids. The CDR3 DNA reads as TGCGCCAGCAGCTCAGGGACACGTTACAATGAGCAGTTCTTC. Translation: CASSSGTRYNEQFF.

The chain has TRBV7-6 and TRBJ2-7; D is possibly TRBD2 (5 bases). The length of the CDR3 is 13 residues. Germline V gene sequence: CDR1 SGHVS, CDR2 FNYEAQ. Between the trimmed V and J ends, which lost 2 bases and 6 bases, there was a span of 11 bases. The CDR3 DNA sequence: TGTGCCAGCAGCTTAAATAGCGCAGGCGAGCAGTACTTC. This gives the protein CASSLNSAGEQYF.

The V call is TRBV10-3, the J call TRBJ2-7; D is tentatively TRBD1 or TRBD2 (6 bases each). CDR1 is ENHRY and CDR2 is SYGVKD in the germline V gene. Trimming took off 3 bases at V and 2 bases at J, with 11 bases between the two ends. The CDR3 is 14 residues long. For the CDR3, the DNA is TGTGCCATCAGTGACGGGGGCAGCGCCTACGAGCAGTACTTC. It encodes CAISDGGSAYEQYF.

This clonotype has just a few counts. V is TRBV19 and J is TRBJ1-5, with 7 bases identical to TRBD1. Germline assignment: CDR1 LNHDA and CDR2 SQIVND (reference sequence). There are 12 residues in the CDR3. The CDR3 loop is CGTGQINQPQHF. The CDR3 DNA reads as TGTGGAACGGGACAGATCAATCAGCCCCAGCATTTT.

The chain carries TRBV25-1 and TRBJ1-1; perhaps TRBD1 as D (6 bases). Trimming shortened V by 1 base and J by 0 bases, and 15 bases separated the two germline ends. Germline CDR1 MGHDK, CDR2 SYGVNS. This CDR3 has 17 amino acids. CDR3 nucleotides: TGTGCCAGCAGTGAATGGGGGGGGGCATACATGAACACTGAAGCTTTCTTT. This encodes CASSEWGGAYMNTEAFF. Combining the CDR3 with reference TRBV25-1 and TRBJ1-1 gives the whole variable domain EADIYQTPRYLVIGTGKKITLECSQTMGHDKMYWYQQDPGMELHLIHYSYGVNSTEKGDLSSESTVSRIRTEHFPLTLESARPSHTSQYLCASSEWGGAYMNTEAFFGQGTRLTVV.

This clonotype occurred a few times. The rearrangement links TRBV23-1 to TRBJ2-7, with D perhaps matching TRBD2 (6 bases). TRBV23-1 is identified as an open reading frame with a role that is uncertain. The CDR3 is made up of 14 amino acids. V lost 6 bases, J lost 1 base, and 13 bases lay in between. The CDR3 reads CASSNRTTSYEQYV. In DNA, the CDR3 is TGCGCCAGCAGCAACAGGACTACTTCCTACGAGCAGTACGTC.

Ten or more counts support this clonotype. V usage is TRBV29-1 and J usage is TRBJ2-7, with 9 bases aligning to TRBD1. Germline lookup yields CDR1 SQVTM and CDR2 ANQGSEA. Trimming cost V 6 bases and J 8 bases; bases outside gene matches: 8. The CDR3 runs to 12 residues. The CDR3 reads CSVAMTGGKQYV. The CDR3 bases are TGCAGCGTGGCAATGACAGGGGGGAAGCAGTACGTC.

In this sample, this clonotype turned up a few times. This sequence joins TRBV4-2 and TRBJ2-7, with TRBD2 matching over 10 bases. CDR3 length equals 16 residues. J lost 0 bases, V lost 4 bases, and 6 bases had no gene match. Looked up from germline, CDR1 is LGHNA and CDR2 is YNFKEQ. The CDR3 DNA reads as TGTGCCAGCAGCCGTCTAGCGGGGGACGGCTCCTACGAGCAGTACTTC. It encodes CASSRLAGDGSYEQYF.

This clonotype was found many times. This chain connects TRBV10-3 to TRBJ2-1, with 10 bases identical to TRBD2. The CDR3 runs to 15 residues. CDR1 is ENHRY and CDR2 is SYGVKD in the germline V gene. V lost 10 bases, J lost 3 bases, and 9 bases stayed unmatched. CDR3 loop: CATGPSGGHYNEQFF. The CDR3 DNA reads TGTGCCACCGGGCCTAGCGGGGGCCACTACAATGAGCAGTTCTTC.

This clonotype has ten or more counts. The chain carries TRBV6-1 and TRBJ2-3; unclear D gene. Between the trimmed V and J ends, which lost 3 bases and 7 bases, there was a span of 8 bases. This CDR3 comprises 12 residues. CDR1 is MNHNS and CDR2 is SASEGT in the germline V gene. CDR3 region: CASSEQEHTQYF. CDR3 DNA sequence: TGTGCCAGCAGTGAGCAGGAACATACGCAGTATTTT.